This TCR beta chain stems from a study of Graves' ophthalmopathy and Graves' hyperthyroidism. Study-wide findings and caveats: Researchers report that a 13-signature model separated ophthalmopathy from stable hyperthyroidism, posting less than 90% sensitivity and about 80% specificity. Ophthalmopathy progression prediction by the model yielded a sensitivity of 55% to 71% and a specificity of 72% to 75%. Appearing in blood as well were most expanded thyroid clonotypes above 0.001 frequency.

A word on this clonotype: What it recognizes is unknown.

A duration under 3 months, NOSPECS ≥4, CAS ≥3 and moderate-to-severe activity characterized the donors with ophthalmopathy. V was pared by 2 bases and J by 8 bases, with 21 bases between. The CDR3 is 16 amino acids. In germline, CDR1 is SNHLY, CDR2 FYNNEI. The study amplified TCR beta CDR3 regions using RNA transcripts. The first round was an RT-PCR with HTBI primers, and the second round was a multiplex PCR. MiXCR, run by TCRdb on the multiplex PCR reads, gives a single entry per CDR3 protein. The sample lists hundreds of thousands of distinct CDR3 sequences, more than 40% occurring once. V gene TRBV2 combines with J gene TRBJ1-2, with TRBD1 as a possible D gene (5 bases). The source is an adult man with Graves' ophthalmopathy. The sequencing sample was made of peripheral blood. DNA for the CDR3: TGTGCCAGCAGTGAAAGTGAGAGGGCCAGGGCACTCGGCTACACCTTC. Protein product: CASSESERARALGYTF.